The clone carrying this T cell receptor (beta chain) occurred a few times. Its specificity is not known. This CDR3 spans 17 amino acids. V shed 0 bases and J 6 bases; nucleotides not matched to a gene: 12. CDR1 is MNHNS, CDR2 SASEGT, per germline. The donors gave bone marrow, and they were healthy. Donors showed nominal health when sampled, although they likely had unrecorded immune exposures. A multiplex PCR was run with 60 Vbeta primers and 13 Jbeta primers. This table comes from immunoSEQ multiplex PCR, and its TCRdb copy is limited to in-frame clones, with some not included. The sample holds about 150,000 clones, about a tenth seen once. This record belongs to a study of cytomegalovirus exposure and HLA in healthy donors. Overall study findings and caveats: Within an earlier analysis, most TCR beta V segments proved productive either about 87% or about 30% of the time. Listed as cytomegalovirus-associated were about 160 TCR beta chains.

The sample taken for sequencing was PBMCs. The V gene is TRBV6-1, the J gene TRBJ2-7; 9 bases map to TRBD1. The source is a male donor in good health and CMV-seronegative. Here the CDR3 DNA reads TGTGCCAGCAGTGAAGCGGGTCCCGGGACAGGGCGGCGCGAGCAGTACTTC. This translates into CASSEAGPGTGRREQYF.